This T cell receptor (beta chain) was found in a study of vaccination and CD4 T cells after COVID-19. The study, taken as a whole, reports: Vaccine-specific clones numbering 304 of 307 showed spike mono-reactivity in convalescent patients.

An Oncomine TCR Beta short-read assay was used to sequence the DNA from cultured CD4+ T cells. TCRdb passed the PCR reads through MiXCR, listing each CDR3 protein once. The sample includes about 15,000 distinct CDR3 sequences, around 48% seen only once; the top ten take over 9%. Documented treatment: roughly 10-day PBMC culture with coronavirus spike peptide pools or control peptides (ViraFEST assay). As to this clonotype: Its matching antigen is unknown.

Trimming removed 3 bases from V and 7 bases from J; junction bases left unmatched: 14. This CDR3 is 16 amino acids long. Germline V lookup: CDR1 DFQATT, CDR2 SNEGSKA (reference sequence). Sequencing input: CD4+ T cells from blood, cultured in vitro. This TCR came from a human donor who had recovered from COVID-19. The V and J genes are TRBV20-1 and TRBJ2-7; TRBD2 agrees at 11 bases. Here the CDR3 DNA reads TGCAGTGCTAGGGCCCTCATAGCGGGAGGGACGTCAGAGCAGTACTTC. Protein product: CSARALIAGGTSEQYF.